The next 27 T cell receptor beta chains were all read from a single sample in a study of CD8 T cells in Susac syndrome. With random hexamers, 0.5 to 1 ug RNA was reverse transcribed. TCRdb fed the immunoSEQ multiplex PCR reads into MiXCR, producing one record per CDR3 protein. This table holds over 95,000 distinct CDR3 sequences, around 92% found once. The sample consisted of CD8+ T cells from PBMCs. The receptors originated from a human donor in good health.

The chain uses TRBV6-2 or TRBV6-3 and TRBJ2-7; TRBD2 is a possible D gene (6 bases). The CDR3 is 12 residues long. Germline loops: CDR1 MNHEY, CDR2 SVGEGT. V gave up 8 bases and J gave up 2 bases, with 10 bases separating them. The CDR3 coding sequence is TGTGCCAGCGGGGACTTAACCTACGAGCAGTACTTC. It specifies CASGDLTYEQYF.

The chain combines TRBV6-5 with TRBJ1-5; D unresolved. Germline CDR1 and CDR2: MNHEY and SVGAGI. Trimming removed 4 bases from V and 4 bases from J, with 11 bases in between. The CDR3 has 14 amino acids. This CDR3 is CASSSPARNQPQHF. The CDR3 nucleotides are TGTGCCAGCAGTTCCCCTGCCCGTAATCAGCCCCAGCATTTT.

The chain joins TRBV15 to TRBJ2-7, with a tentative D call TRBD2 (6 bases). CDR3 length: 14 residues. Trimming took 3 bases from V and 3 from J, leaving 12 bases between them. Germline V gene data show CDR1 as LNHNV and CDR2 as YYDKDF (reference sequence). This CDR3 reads CATSREGQGYEQYF. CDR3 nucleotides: TGTGCCACCAGCAGGGAGGGTCAGGGCTACGAGCAGTACTTC.

The CDR3, as DNA: TGTGCCAGCAGCGAAATGTTAGGGGTCTCCAGGGCATCCTACGAGCAGTACTTC. This sequence encodes CASSEMLGVSRASYEQYF. The chain combines TRBV7-2 with TRBJ2-7; D might be TRBD1 (5 bases). This CDR3 is 18 amino acids long. The V gene's germline CDR1 is SGHTA and CDR2 FQGNSA. V was cut by 5 bases and J by 1 base, with 24 bases left in between. Full variable domain (missing parts from reference TRBV7-2 and TRBJ2-7): GAGVSQSPSNKVTEKGKDVELRCDPISGHTALYWYRQSLGQGLEFLIYFQGNSAPDKSGLPSDRFSAERTGGSVSTLTIQRTQQEDSAVYLCASSEMLGVSRASYEQYFGPGTRLTVT.

The CDR3 bases are TGCGCCAGCAGCTTGGTCAGGAACACTGAAGCTTTCTTT. This gives the protein CASSLVRNTEAFF. The gene calls are TRBV5-1 and TRBJ1-1; D is unresolved. CDR1 SGHRS and CDR2 YFSETQ come from the germline V gene. Trimming cost V 0 bases and J 1 base, with 4 bases left between them. The CDR3 length is 13 residues.

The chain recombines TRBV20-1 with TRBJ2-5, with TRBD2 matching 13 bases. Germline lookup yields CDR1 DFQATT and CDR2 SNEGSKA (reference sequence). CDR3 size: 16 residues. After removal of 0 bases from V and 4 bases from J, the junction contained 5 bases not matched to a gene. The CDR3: CSARDWGLAGTETQYF. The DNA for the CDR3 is TGCAGTGCTAGAGATTGGGGACTAGCGGGAACAGAGACCCAGTACTTC.

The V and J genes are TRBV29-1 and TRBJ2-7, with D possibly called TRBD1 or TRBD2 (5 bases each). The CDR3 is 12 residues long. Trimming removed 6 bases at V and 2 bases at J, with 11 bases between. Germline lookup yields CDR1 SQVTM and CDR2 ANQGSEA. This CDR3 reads CSVGEGAYEQYF. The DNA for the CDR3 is TGCAGCGTCGGGGAAGGGGCCTACGAGCAGTACTTC.

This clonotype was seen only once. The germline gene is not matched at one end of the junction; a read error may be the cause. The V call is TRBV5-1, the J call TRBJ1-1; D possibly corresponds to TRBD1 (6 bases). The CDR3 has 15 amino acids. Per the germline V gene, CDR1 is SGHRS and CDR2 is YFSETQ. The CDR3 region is CASHASTSRDTEVFF. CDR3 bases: TGCGCCAGTCATGCTTCGACCTCGCGGGACACTGAAGTTTTCTTT.

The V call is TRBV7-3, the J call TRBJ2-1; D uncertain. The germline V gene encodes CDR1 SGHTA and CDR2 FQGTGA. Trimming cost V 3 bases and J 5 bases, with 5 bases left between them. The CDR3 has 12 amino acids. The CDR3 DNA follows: TGTGCCAGCAGCTTGGCAGACAATGAGCAGTTCTTC. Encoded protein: CASSLADNEQFF.

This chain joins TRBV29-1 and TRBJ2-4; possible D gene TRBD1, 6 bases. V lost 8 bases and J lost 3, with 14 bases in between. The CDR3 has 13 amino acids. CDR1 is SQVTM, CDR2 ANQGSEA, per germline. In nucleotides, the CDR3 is TGCAGCTCAAGCGAGGGGGTCAAAAACATTCAGTACTTC. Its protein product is CSSSEGVKNIQYF.

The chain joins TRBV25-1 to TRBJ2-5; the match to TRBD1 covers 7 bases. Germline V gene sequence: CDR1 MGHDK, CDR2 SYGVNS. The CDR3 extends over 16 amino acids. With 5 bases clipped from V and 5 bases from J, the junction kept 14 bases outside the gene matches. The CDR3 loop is CASSNLQGFGLETQYF. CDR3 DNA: TGTGCCAGCAGTAATCTACAGGGGTTCGGGTTGGAGACCCAGTACTTC.

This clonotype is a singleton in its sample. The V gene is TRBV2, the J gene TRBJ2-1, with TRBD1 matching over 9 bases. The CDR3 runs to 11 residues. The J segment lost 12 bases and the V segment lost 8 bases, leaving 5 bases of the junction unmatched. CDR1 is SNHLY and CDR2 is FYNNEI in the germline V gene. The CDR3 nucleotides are TGTGCCAGCGAACCGGGACAGGGGCAGTTCTTC. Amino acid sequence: CASEPGQGQFF.

CDR3 nucleotide sequence: TGTGCCAGCAGTTTCGAAGGGCCCTACGAGCAGTACTTC. Its protein product is CASSFEGPYEQYF. This rearrangement joins TRBV27 to TRBJ2-7; D remains unclear. Trimming removed 3 bases at V and 2 bases at J, with 8 bases between. In germline, CDR1 is MNHEY, CDR2 SMNVEV (reference sequence). This CDR3 is built from 13 residues.

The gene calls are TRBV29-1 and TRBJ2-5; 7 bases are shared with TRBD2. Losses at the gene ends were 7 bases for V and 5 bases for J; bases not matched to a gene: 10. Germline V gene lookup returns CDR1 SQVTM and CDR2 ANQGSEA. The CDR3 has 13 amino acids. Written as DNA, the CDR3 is TGCAGCGAGCGGGACTCTCGTGCCGAGACCCAGTACTTC. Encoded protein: CSERDSRAETQYF.

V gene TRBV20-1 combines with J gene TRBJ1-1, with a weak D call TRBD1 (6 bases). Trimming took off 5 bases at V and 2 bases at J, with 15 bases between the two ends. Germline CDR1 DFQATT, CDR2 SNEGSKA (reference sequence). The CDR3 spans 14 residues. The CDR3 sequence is CSAPARQANTEAFF. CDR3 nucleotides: TGCAGTGCTCCCGCCCGACAGGCAAACACTGAAGCTTTCTTT.

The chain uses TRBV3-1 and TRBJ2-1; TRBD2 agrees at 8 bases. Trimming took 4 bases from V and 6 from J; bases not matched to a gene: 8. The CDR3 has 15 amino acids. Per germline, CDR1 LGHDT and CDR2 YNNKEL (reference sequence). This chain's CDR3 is CASSLGGGPFNEQFF. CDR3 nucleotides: TGTGCCAGCAGCCTAGGCGGGGGGCCCTTCAATGAGCAGTTCTTC.

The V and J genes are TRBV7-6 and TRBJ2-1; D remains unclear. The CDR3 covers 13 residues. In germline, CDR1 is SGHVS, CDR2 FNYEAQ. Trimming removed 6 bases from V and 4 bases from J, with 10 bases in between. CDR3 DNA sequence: TGTGCCAGCAGTCACTTAGATTACAATGAGCAGTTCTTC. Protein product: CASSHLDYNEQFF.

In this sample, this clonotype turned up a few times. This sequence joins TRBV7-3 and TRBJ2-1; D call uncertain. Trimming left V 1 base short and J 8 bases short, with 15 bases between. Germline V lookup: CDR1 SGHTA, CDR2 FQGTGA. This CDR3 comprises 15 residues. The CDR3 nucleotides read TGTGCCAGCAGCTTAAACTCTCGGGCGAAGGATGAGCAGTTCTTC. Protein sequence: CASSLNSRAKDEQFF.

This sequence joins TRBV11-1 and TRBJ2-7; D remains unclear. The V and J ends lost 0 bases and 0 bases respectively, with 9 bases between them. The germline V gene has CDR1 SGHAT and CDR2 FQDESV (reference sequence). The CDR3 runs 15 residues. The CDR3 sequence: CASSLAASSSYEQYF. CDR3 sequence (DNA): TGTGCCAGCAGCTTAGCGGCATCGAGCTCCTACGAGCAGTACTTC.

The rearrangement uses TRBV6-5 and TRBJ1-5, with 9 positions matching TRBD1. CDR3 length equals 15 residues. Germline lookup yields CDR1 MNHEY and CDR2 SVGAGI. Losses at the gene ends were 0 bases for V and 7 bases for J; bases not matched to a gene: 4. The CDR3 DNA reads TGTGCCAGCAGTTACTCGTGGACAGGGGAACAGCCCCAGCATTTT. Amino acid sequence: CASSYSWTGEQPQHF.

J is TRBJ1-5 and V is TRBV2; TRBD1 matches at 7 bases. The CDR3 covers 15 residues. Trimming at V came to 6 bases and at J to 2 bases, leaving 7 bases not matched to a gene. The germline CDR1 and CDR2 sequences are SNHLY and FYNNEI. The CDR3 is CASRNRDSGNQPQHF. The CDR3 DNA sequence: TGTGCCAGCAGGAACCGGGACAGCGGCAATCAGCCCCAGCATTTT.

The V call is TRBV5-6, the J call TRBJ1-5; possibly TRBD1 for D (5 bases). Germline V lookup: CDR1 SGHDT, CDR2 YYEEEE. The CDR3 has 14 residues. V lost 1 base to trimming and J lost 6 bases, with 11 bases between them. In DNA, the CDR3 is TGTGCCAGCAGCTTGAGGCAGGGCAGTCAGCCCCAGCATTTT. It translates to CASSLRQGSQPQHF.

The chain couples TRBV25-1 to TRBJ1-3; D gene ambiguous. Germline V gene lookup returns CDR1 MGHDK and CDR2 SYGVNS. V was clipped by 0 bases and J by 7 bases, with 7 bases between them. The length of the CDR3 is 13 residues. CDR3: CASSEYLVNTIYF. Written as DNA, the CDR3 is TGTGCCAGCAGTGAATACTTGGTGAACACCATATATTTT.

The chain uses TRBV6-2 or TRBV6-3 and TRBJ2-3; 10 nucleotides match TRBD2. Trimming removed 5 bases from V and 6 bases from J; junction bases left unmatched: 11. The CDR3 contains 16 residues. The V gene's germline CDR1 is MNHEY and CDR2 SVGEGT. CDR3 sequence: CASSPSLAGLVDTQYF. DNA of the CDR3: TGTGCCAGCAGTCCGTCACTAGCGGGATTAGTGGATACGCAGTATTTT.

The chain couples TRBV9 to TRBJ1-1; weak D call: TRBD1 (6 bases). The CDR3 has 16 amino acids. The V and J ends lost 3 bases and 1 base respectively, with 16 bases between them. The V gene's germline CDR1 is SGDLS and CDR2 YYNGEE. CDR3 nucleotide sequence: TGTGCCAGCAGCGAGGGCCCGGGGGCAGGGAACACTGAAGCTTTCTTT. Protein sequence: CASSEGPGAGNTEAFF.

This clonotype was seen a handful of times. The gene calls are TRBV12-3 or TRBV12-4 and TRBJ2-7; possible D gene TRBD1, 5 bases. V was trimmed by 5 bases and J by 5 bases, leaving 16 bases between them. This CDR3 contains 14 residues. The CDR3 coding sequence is TGTGCCAGCAGTCTCCCAGGCAGGGCGCACGAGCAGTACTTC. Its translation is CASSLPGRAHEQYF.

The CDR3 is CASSQKGAGGTGTGELFF. The CDR3 nucleotides are TGCGCCAGCAGCCAAAAGGGCGCGGGGGGGACGGGCACCGGGGAGCTGTTTTTT. This chain links TRBV4-3 with TRBJ2-2, with 9 positions matching TRBD2. The V gene's germline CDR1 is LGHNA and CDR2 YSLEER. The V gene end was trimmed by 2 bases and the J gene end by 4 bases; junction bases not matched to a gene: 11. The CDR3 is 18 amino acids.